This T cell receptor beta chain was sequenced in a study of cytomegalovirus exposure and HLA in healthy donors. Study-wide findings and caveats: V- and J-gene trimming in TCR beta was tied to a missense DCLRE1C variant by an analysis performed later.

The primer mix had 60 Vbeta and 13 Jbeta primers. Per the original methods: Later, tens of millions of unique TCR beta chains were counted in an analysis, and 8.5 million to 13 million of them were shared. Sequenced by immunoSEQ multiplex PCR; TCRdb stores in-frame clones only, minus some. That table gives V, J and clone size, and the DNA gave D and trimming. This sample has fewer than 65,000 clones, with around 87% found just once. For this clone: Its antigen is not identified.

Healthy bone marrow donors made up the donors. V was pared by 1 base and J by 7 bases, with 5 bases between. The CDR3 sequence is 12 residues long. Germline CDR1 is MGHRA and CDR2 is YSYEKL. This chain uses TRBV4-1 with TRBJ1-5, with D unclear. This sequence originates from a man between 18 and 35 years old in good health and CMV-seronegative. Sequenced: PBMCs. The CDR3 loop reads CASSQGGQPQHF. Here the CDR3 DNA reads TGCGCCAGCAGCCAAGGTGGCCAGCCCCAGCATTTT.